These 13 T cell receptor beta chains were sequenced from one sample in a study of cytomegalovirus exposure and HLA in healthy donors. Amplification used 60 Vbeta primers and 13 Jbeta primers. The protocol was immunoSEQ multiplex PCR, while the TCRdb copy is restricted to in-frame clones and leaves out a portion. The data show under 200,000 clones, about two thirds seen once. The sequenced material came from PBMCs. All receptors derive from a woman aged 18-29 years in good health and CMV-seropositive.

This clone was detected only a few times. The CDR3 bases are TGTGCCAGTAGGGACACTAGCGGGGGGTCCAGCGAGCAGTACTTC. Translating it yields CASRDTSGGSSEQYF. The chain uses TRBV19 and TRBJ2-7; 12 nucleotides line up with TRBD2. V was clipped by 6 bases and J by 6 bases; unmatched bases: 9. The CDR3 loop spans 15 amino acids. Germline V gives CDR1 LNHDA, CDR2 SQIVND (reference sequence).

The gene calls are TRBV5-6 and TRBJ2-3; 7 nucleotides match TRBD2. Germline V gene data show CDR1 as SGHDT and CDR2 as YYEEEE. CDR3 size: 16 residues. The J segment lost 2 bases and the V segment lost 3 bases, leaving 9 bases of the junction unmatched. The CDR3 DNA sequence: TGTGCCAGCAGCTGGGCCGCGGGGGACTTCACAGATACGCAGTATTTT. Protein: CASSWAAGDFTDTQYF.

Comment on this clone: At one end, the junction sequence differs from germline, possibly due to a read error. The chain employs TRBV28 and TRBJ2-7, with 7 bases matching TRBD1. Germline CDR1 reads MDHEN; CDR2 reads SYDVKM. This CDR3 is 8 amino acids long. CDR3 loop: CASKGGPF. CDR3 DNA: TGTGCCAGCAAAGGGGGCCCCTTC.

For the CDR3, the DNA is TGTGCCAGCAGTCCCAGGGGAGAGGGCAATCAGCCCCAGCATTTT. Residues: CASSPRGEGNQPQHF. The V gene is TRBV27, the J gene TRBJ1-5, with D tentatively TRBD1 (6 bases). Between the trimmed V and J ends, which lost 5 bases and 2 bases, there was a span of 13 bases. CDR3 length equals 15 residues. Looked up from germline, CDR1 is MNHEY and CDR2 is SMNVEV (reference sequence).

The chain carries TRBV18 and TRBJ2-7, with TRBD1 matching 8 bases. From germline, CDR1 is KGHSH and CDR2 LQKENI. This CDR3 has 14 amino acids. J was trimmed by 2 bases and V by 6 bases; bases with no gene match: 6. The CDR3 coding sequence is TGTGCCAGCTCCAACGGACAGGGCACCTACGAGCAGTACTTC. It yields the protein CASSNGQGTYEQYF.

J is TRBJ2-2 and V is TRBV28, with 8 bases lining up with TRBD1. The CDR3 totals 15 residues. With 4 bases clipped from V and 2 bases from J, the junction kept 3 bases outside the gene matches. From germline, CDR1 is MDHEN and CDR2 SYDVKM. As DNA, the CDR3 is TGTGCCAGCAGTTGGACAGGGCCTAACACCGGGGAGCTGTTTTTT. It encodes CASSWTGPNTGELFF.

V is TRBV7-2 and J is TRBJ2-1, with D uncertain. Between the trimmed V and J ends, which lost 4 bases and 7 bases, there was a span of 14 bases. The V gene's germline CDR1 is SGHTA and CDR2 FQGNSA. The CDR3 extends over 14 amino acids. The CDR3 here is CASSSIYLRNEQFF. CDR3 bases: TGTGCCAGCAGCTCTATATACCTCCGGAATGAGCAGTTCTTC.

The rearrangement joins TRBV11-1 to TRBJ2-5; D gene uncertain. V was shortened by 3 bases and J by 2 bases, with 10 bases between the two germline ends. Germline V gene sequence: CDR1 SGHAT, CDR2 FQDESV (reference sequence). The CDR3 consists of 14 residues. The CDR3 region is CASSFSLEQETQYF. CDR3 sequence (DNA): TGTGCCAGCAGCTTTAGTCTGGAGCAAGAGACCCAGTACTTC.

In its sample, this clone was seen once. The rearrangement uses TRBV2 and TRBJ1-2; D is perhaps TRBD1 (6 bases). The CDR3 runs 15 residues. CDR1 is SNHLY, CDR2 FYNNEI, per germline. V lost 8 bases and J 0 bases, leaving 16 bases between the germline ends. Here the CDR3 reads CASLMIRGTNYGYTF. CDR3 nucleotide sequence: TGTGCCAGCCTTATGATAAGGGGGACTAACTATGGCTACACCTTC.

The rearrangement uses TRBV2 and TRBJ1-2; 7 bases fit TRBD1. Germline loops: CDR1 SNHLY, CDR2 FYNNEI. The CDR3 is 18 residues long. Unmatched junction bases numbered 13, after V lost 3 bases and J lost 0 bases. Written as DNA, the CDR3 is TGTGCCAGCAGTGACCTGGGGACAGAGACTACACCTAACTATGGCTACACCTTC. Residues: CASSDLGTETTPNYGYTF.

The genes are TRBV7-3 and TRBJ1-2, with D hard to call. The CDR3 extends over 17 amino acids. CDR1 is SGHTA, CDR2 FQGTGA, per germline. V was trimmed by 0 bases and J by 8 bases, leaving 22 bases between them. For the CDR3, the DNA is TGTGCCAGCAGCTTAACGCGATTAACAGTCCCCTCAGAGGGCTACACCTTC. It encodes CASSLTRLTVPSEGYTF.

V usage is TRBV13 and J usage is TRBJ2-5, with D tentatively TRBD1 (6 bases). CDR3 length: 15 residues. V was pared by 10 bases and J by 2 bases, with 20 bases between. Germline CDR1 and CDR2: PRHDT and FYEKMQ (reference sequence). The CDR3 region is CATSIRTAHQETQYF. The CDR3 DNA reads TGTGCCACCAGTATACGGACAGCACATCAAGAGACCCAGTACTTC.

The DNA of the CDR3 is TGTGCCAGCAGTGAATGGCTAACCAGGGGGCGCGCCGGGGAGCTGTTTTTT. This translates into CASSEWLTRGRAGELFF. The chain has TRBV25-1 and TRBJ2-2, with 8 bases that match TRBD1. The germline V gene encodes CDR1 MGHDK and CDR2 SYGVNS. V was clipped by 1 base and J by 6 bases; unmatched bases: 10. The CDR3 totals 17 residues.